This T cell receptor (beta chain) originates from a study of T-cell memory formation after mild COVID-19 (dated by TCRdb to about 2021). About the study as a whole: TCR sequence clusters from the two donors were found to be largely donor specific. Longitudinal TCRalpha and TCRbeta repertoire sequencing tracked T-cell clones expanding and contracting after mild COVID-19 in a couple of donors. The cohort comprised two young, previously healthy adult volunteers, one female and one male.

Here is what the overall study found, with its caveats: The second-wave clones that peaked on day 37 were not confirmed to be SARS-CoV-2 specific. Some responding clones were detected in pre-infection memory, suggesting pre-existing cross-reactive memory T cells joined the SARS-CoV-2 response. The study included only a couple of mild cases, and larger cohorts that include severe cases with pre-infection samples were judged to be necessary. Contracting CD4+ clones were located mainly in the CM and EM memory subsets, whereas CD8+ clones were found to be enriched in EMRA. From day 15 to 85, contracting clones showed balanced CD4/CD8 phenotypes, whereas a second wave of clones that expanded from day 15 to 37 leaned towards CD4+.

TCRdb lists the instrument as Illumina NovaSeq 6000. cDNA libraries for TCRalpha and TCRbeta were prepared by 5'RACE using constant-segment primers, with sample barcodes and unique molecular identifiers added. Trizol reagent was used to extract RNA from every sample. Amplification of the libraries took two PCR steps, and the second step added a second sample barcode plus Illumina TruSeq adapters. Sequencing of the libraries was done on an Illumina NovaSeq, producing 2 x 150 bp paired-end reads. Under the source paper's analysis protocol: Reads were demultiplexed and collapsed into UMI-guided consensus sequences with migec v1.2.7. Using mixcr v2.1.11, UMI consensuses were aligned to TRA and TRB V and J templates and then assembled into clonotypes. A clonotype was counted as expanded or contracted only if both edgeR and NoisET called the change significant, with noise models trained on biological replicates. edgeR calls used a false discovery rate-adjusted p below 0.01 and a log2 fold-change threshold of 1. PCA with hierarchical clustering of max-normalized trajectories of the 1000 most abundant clonotypes was used as exploratory dynamics analysis. Separately sequenced CD4+ and CD8+ repertoires were used to assign a CD4 or CD8 phenotype to each responding clone. TCRdb cleaned the public reads at Q25 with fastp, built clones with MiXCR and kept in-frame beta chains. All rows with the same CDR3 protein become a single entry with the most common DNA and genes. In this record, the V and J calls reflect TCRdb's handling and not the investigators' own analysis. This sample comprises 280,000 or so distinct CDR3 sequences, roughly 8.2% of them detected only once. The top ten clonotypes cover around a fifth of the sample.

Ficoll-Paque density gradient centrifugation was used to isolate PBMCs. In its sample, this clonotype was seen a few times. The target of this receptor is not known. Within one base of it there is no much larger clone, and no base qualities were kept. Spanning cysteine to phenylalanine, the CDR3 consists of 14 amino acids. Only CDR3 DNA is held: 42 bases, read in frame from base 1. CDR1 and CDR2, per the germline V gene, are SGDLS and YYNGEE. V loses 2 bases at its end and J loses 2 bases; junction bases beyond the gene matches: 1. This receptor was identified in a young man who had mild COVID-19 (a few samples of this study predate the infection). The sample titles of this study are shuffled in the database, so cell type and time point are left out; the donor was told from shared clones. The chain is encoded by TRBV9 joined to TRBJ2-5, and TRBD1 matches 9 of the central bases. Sequenced input: PBMCs or a T cell subset sorted from them (not recorded which). In nucleotide form, the sequence is TGTGCCAGCAGCGTGGACAGGGGACAAGAGACCCAGTACTTC. This encodes CASSVDRGQETQYF.